This T cell receptor beta chain was profiled in a study of identifying expanded T cells in peripheral blood. General study results and limits: Across healthy donors, higher total template counts meant significantly greater approximately two-week count variance. Differentially abundant clones: 1 to 1.5 between replicates, 16.4 at 2 to 3 weeks, less than 20 at four.

This clone has a single count. Antigen unknown. The CDR3 contains 17 residues. The V and J ends lost 1 base and 0 bases respectively, with 13 bases between them. Germline V CDR1 and CDR2: LNHNV, YYDKDF (reference sequence). Clones were read by immunoSEQ multiplex PCR, and TCRdb kept only the in-frame ones, dropping some. This sample has around 81,000 clones, with around 84% found just once. No infections or other immune events were documented during collection. Sequencing used blood. This receptor was identified in a person between 18 and 70 years old in good health. This chain connects TRBV15 to TRBJ1-5; no firm D call. For the CDR3, the DNA is TGTGCCACCAGCAGAGGGACCGTAAGGTATAGCAATCAGCCCCAGCATTTT. This gives the protein CATSRGTVRYSNQPQHF.